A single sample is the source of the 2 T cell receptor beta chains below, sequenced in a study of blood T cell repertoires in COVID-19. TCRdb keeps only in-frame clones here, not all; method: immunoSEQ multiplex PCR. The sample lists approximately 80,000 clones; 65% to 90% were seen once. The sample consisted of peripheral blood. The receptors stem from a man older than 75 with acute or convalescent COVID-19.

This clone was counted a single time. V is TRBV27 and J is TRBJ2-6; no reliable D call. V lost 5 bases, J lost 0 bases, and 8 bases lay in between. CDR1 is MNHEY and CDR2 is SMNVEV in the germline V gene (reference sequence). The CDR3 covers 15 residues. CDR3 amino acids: CASSLESSGANVLTF. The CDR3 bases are TGTGCCAGCAGTCTAGAGAGCTCTGGGGCCAACGTCCTGACTTTC.

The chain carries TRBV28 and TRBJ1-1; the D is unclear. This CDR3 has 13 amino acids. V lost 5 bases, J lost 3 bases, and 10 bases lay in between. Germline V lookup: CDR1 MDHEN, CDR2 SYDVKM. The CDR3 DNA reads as TGTGCCAGCAGTCCAGATTCTTACACTGAAGCTTTCTTT. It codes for CASSPDSYTEAFF.